This T cell receptor beta chain stems from a study of identical twins. V lost 5 bases to trimming and J lost 4 bases; unmatched junction nucleotides: 10. CDR1 is SGHTA, CDR2 FQGNSA, per germline. The CDR3 covers 16 residues. There were only healthy Caucasians among the donors. Through template switching, a universal primer site was introduced, and the cDNA contained unique molecular identifiers. TCRdb called the 5' RACE reads again in MiXCR, with one record for every CDR3 protein. The data show roughly 750,000 distinct CDR3 sequences, roughly 20% seen once. These data also featured in a second study, about T cells expressing NK-cell markers. That paper notes: Among four donors, these clonotypes also ranked first in the CD3+CD56-NKG2C+ fraction.

The V call is TRBV7-2, the J call TRBJ2-3, with 9 bases identical to TRBD2. Sequenced: PBMCs. The receptor comes from a woman aged 18-29 years in good health. This CDR3 is CASSRWGGRASDTQYF. DNA for the CDR3: TGTGCCAGCAGCAGGTGGGGCGGGAGGGCCTCAGATACGCAGTATTTT.